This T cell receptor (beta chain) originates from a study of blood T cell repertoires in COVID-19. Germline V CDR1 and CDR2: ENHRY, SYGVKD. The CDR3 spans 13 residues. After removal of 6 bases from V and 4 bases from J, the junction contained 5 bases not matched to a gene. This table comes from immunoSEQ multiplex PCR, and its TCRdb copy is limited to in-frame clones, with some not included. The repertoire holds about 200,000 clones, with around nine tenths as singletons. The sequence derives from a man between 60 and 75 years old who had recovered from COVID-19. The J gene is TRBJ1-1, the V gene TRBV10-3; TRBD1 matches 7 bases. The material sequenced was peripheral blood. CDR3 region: CAIRDRRPTEAFF. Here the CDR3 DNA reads TGTGCCATCAGGGACAGGCGTCCCACTGAAGCTTTCTTT.